This TCR beta chain was captured in a study of regulatory T cells in long-lasting Graves disease. Libraries of TCR beta came from iRepertoire HTBI primers plus Arm-PCR of CDR3 regions. TCRdb passed the multiplex PCR reads through MiXCR, listing each CDR3 protein once. Of 350,000 to 550,000 distinct CDR3 sequences in the sample, 14% were seen once. This clonotype was counted between two and nine times. Its target is not known. This sample's time point: newly diagnosed GD, antithyroid drugs for less than 3 months. PBMCs were the source of the RNA used for TCR sequencing. Under American Thyroid Association guidelines, Graves' disease was diagnosed. The source of the patients was an endocrinology department in Xi'an, China. V was pared by 7 bases and J by 6 bases, with 11 bases of the junction left unmatched. Germline V gene lookup returns CDR1 ENHRY and CDR2 SYGVKD. The CDR3 consists of 14 residues. Points from the study as a whole: TRBV28 was favored in persistent disease, as were TRBJ1-2 and TRBJ2-5.

These records were also assigned to another study, of T cells in Graves' hyperthyroidism and ophthalmopathy. In that study: Initially, a first-round RT-PCR of the TCR CDR3 employed the HTBI primer set.

The clonotype originates from a woman between 45 and 65 years old with Graves disease. Sequenced material: peripheral blood mononuclear cells (PBMCs), taken at new diagnosis, from a patient treated with antithyroid drugs. This chain joins TRBV10-3 and TRBJ2-7; 8 bases agree with TRBD2. In DNA, the CDR3 is TGTGCCATCAATCCGGCGGGAGGTTTTACCGAGCAGTACTTC. It encodes CAINPAGGFTEQYF.